This T cell receptor (beta chain) was profiled in a study of T cells in Graves' hyperthyroidism and ophthalmopathy. Study-wide findings and caveats: Most expanded thyroid clonotypes above 0.001 also appeared in blood.

The germline V and J ends were trimmed by 3 bases and 1 base, with 13 bases remaining between them. Germline values: CDR1 KGHSH, CDR2 LQKENI. This CDR3 has 15 amino acids. This clonotype showed up many times. No antigen is known for it. Using RNA transcripts as the source, TCR beta CDR3 regions were amplified. With the HTBI primer set, the TCR CDR3 went through a first round of RT-PCR. In TCRdb, the multiplex PCR reads were re-called with MiXCR into one record per CDR3 protein. The sample consists of around 350,000 distinct CDR3 sequences, around 13% of them appearing once. The chain links TRBV18 to TRBJ2-7; D remains ambiguous. Sequenced material: blood. The source is a woman aged 25 to 39 with Graves' ophthalmopathy. The chain's CDR3 is CASSPTRVGSYEQYF. In DNA, the CDR3 is TGTGCCAGCTCACCGACCCGGGTGGGGTCCTACGAGCAGTACTTC.